The 29 T cell receptor beta chains presented below share a single source sample, sequenced in a study of identical twins. In TCRdb, the 5' RACE reads were re-called with MiXCR into one record per CDR3 protein. The table records about 500,000 distinct CDR3 sequences, roughly an eighth of them present only once. These sequences were also reported in another study, on yellow fever vaccine responses in identical twins.

Material for sequencing was CD4+ T cells sorted from blood. These receptors were collected from a young woman in good health.

Ten or more counts support this clonotype. V usage is TRBV12-3 or TRBV12-4 and J usage is TRBJ2-1; D is unclear. Trimming removed 3 bases from V and 6 bases from J, with 12 bases in between. The CDR3 extends over 14 amino acids. The CDR3 region is CASSLGTTFNEQFF. The CDR3 bases are TGTGCCAGCAGTTTGGGCACTACCTTCAATGAGCAGTTCTTC.

V and J are TRBV19 and TRBJ1-1, with 7 bases fitting TRBD1. Germline values: CDR1 LNHDA, CDR2 SQIVND (reference sequence). With V trimmed by 3 bases and J by 2 bases, 6 bases remained unmatched. The CDR3 has 15 residues. The CDR3 reads CASSILDRANTEAFF. CDR3 DNA sequence: TGTGCCAGTAGTATTCTCGACAGGGCAAACACTGAAGCTTTCTTT.

Only a few counts were recorded for this clonotype. This rearrangement joins TRBV18 to TRBJ2-7; 12 bases fit TRBD1. V dropped 5 bases and J dropped 6; count of bases not matched to a gene: 8. The CDR3 covers 15 residues. CDR1 is KGHSH and CDR2 is LQKENI in the germline V gene. Written as DNA, the CDR3 is TGTGCCAGCTCAAAGGAGGGACAGGGGGCCGTCGAGCAGTACTTC. Protein product: CASSKEGQGAVEQYF.

This clonotype has more than one count but fewer than ten. V gene TRBV2 combines with J gene TRBJ2-3; D is unclear. V lost 7 bases to trimming and J lost 2 bases, with 13 bases between them. The CDR3 runs 14 residues. Germline loops: CDR1 SNHLY, CDR2 FYNNEI. CDR3 nucleotide sequence: TGTGCCAGCAAGGTGCGGACGGACACAGATACGCAGTATTTT. It is translated as CASKVRTDTDTQYF.

This chain links TRBV7-3 with TRBJ2-3, with TRBD2 identical over 8 bases. Trimming cost V 5 bases and J 7 bases; bases outside gene matches: 14. This CDR3 has 16 residues. The germline V gene has CDR1 SGHTA and CDR2 FQGTGA. The CDR3 loop is CASSLESGGRQNTQYF. The CDR3 region has the DNA TGTGCCAGCAGCCTAGAAAGCGGGGGTCGCCAAAATACGCAGTATTTT.

This chain joins TRBV3-1 and TRBJ2-1, with D possibly being TRBD2 (6 bases). The CDR3 spans 13 residues. The V end lost 3 bases, the J end lost 9 bases, and 12 bases lay between the germline ends. Germline V gives CDR1 LGHDT, CDR2 YNNKEL (reference sequence). CDR3 in amino acids: CASSHPGRGEQFF. Written as DNA, the CDR3 is TGTGCCAGCAGCCACCCCGGGCGGGGTGAGCAGTTCTTC.

This clonotype was detected a few times. The gene calls are TRBV28 and TRBJ1-5; TRBD1 matches at 7 bases. The junction had 10 bases not matched to a gene; V was cut back by 6 bases and J by 2 bases. This CDR3 contains 16 residues. The germline gives CDR1 MDHEN, CDR2 SYDVKM. The CDR3 sequence: CASRQGLKGRNQPQHF. For the CDR3, the DNA is TGTGCCAGCAGACAGGGGCTCAAGGGTCGCAATCAGCCCCAGCATTTT.

The V call is TRBV25-1, the J call TRBJ1-5; D call uncertain. The CDR3 loop spans 22 amino acids. Deletions cut 0 bases from V and 4 bases from J, with 31 bases between. Germline V lookup: CDR1 MGHDK, CDR2 SYGVNS. The CDR3 DNA reads as TGTGCCAGCAGTGAATACCCCCGTGGGCCTACCGGCCGGAGTCATACTAATCAGCCCCAGCATTTT. Its translation is CASSEYPRGPTGRSHTNQPQHF.

This clonotype was picked up a small number of times. V usage is TRBV2 and J usage is TRBJ2-1; D is unclear. There are 14 residues in the CDR3. Germline loops: CDR1 SNHLY, CDR2 FYNNEI. V lost 10 bases to trimming and J lost 0 bases, with 13 bases between them. CDR3 residues: CANNHKSSYNEQFF. CDR3 nucleotide sequence: TGTGCCAACAACCACAAGAGCTCCTACAATGAGCAGTTCTTC.

The chain combines TRBV5-1 with TRBJ2-5; TRBD2 aligns across 10 bases. The CDR3 length is 14 residues. Germline lookup yields CDR1 SGHRS and CDR2 YFSETQ. With 4 bases clipped from V and 5 bases from J, the junction kept 5 bases outside the gene matches. The CDR3 loop is CASSAGLALETQYF. The DNA of the CDR3 is TGCGCCAGCAGCGCGGGACTAGCGTTGGAGACCCAGTACTTC.

This clonotype was counted only a few times. The chain carries TRBV7-2 and TRBJ2-3; TRBD1 aligns across 7 bases. Germline assignment: CDR1 SGHTA and CDR2 FQGNSA. CDR3 length: 15 residues. V lost 6 bases, J lost 1 base, and 7 bases stayed unmatched. CDR3 DNA: TGTGCCAGCAGTCGAGGACAGGCCCGCACAGATACGCAGTATTTT. This gives the protein CASSRGQARTDTQYF.

This clonotype was observed a handful of times. The rearrangement joins TRBV20-1 to TRBJ2-1, with TRBD1 matching over 9 bases. V was clipped by 2 bases and J by 7 bases; unmatched bases: 15. Germline loops: CDR1 DFQATT, CDR2 SNEGSKA (reference sequence). The CDR3 has 17 residues. CDR3 sequence reads: CSARTLAGTGSGNEQFF. The CDR3 DNA reads as TGCAGTGCTAGAACGCTAGCCGGGACAGGGAGCGGTAATGAGCAGTTCTTC.

This clonotype was counted a few times. V and J are TRBV7-2 and TRBJ2-5, with TRBD2 matching over 13 bases. With V trimmed by 5 bases and J by 4 bases, 1 base remained unmatched. Germline loops: CDR1 SGHTA, CDR2 FQGNSA. This CDR3 spans 14 amino acids. CDR3 coding DNA: TGTGCCAGCAGCAGACTAGCGGGAGGAGAGACCCAGTACTTC. It specifies CASSRLAGGETQYF.

This clonotype was recorded many times. The chain joins TRBV12-3 or TRBV12-4 to TRBJ2-3; 9 bases are a match to TRBD1. Trimming removed 5 bases from V and 2 bases from J; junction bases left unmatched: 11. This CDR3 region has 17 residues. CDR3 DNA: TGTGCCAGCAGTCCATACGGGACAGGGTCACACACAGATACGCAGTATTTT. The encoded protein is CASSPYGTGSHTDTQYF.

This clonotype appeared many times. The chain links TRBV30 to TRBJ2-1, with D unresolved. CDR1 GTSNPN and CDR2 SVGIG come from the germline V gene (reference sequence). V shed 1 base and J shed 1 base, with 8 bases lying between them. The length of the CDR3 is 14 residues. DNA of the CDR3: TGTGCCTGGAGTGGAGAAAAGTCCTACAATGAGCAGTTCTTC. Residues: CAWSGEKSYNEQFF.

The chain is built from TRBV12-5 and TRBJ2-7, with TRBD1 matching 8 bases. CDR1 is LGHNT, CDR2 FRNRAP, per germline. V lost 5 bases, J lost 7 bases, and 22 bases stayed unmatched. This CDR3 contains 18 residues. Written as DNA, the CDR3 is TGTGCTAGTGGTCCCCCCCCCAAGACAGGGGTTAAGATGGGGGAGCAGTACTTC. Its translation: CASGPPPKTGVKMGEQYF. Combining the CDR3 with reference TRBV12-5 and TRBJ2-7 gives the whole variable domain DARVTQTPRHKVTEMGQEVTMRCQPILGHNTVFWYRQTMMQGLELLAYFRNRAPLDDSGMPKDRFSAEMPDATLATLKIQPSEPRDSAVYFCASGPPPKTGVKMGEQYFGPGTRLTVT.

This rearrangement joins TRBV29-1 to TRBJ2-3, with 8 positions matching TRBD2. The CDR3 loop spans 13 amino acids. V trimming: 4 bases; J trimming: 6 bases; junction bases outside the gene matches: 6. The germline gives CDR1 SQVTM, CDR2 ANQGSEA. In nucleotides, the CDR3 is TGCAGCGTTGGGCTAGCGGGCCCCGATACGCAGTATTTT. It encodes CSVGLAGPDTQYF.

This rearrangement joins TRBV28 to TRBJ1-2; D ambiguous. This CDR3 is 15 amino acids long. CDR1 is MDHEN, CDR2 SYDVKM, per germline. Between the trimmed V and J ends, which lost 6 bases and 4 bases, there was a span of 18 bases. This CDR3 is CASSPFDPSIYGYTF. Here the CDR3 DNA reads TGTGCCAGCAGCCCTTTTGACCCCTCAATCTATGGCTACACCTTC.

The chain links TRBV4-2 to TRBJ2-7; possibly TRBD1 for D (5 bases). The CDR3 is 15 residues long. The germline V and J ends were trimmed by 0 bases and 3 bases, with 12 bases remaining between them. Germline CDR1 LGHNA, CDR2 YNFKEQ. The DNA for the CDR3 is TGTGCCAGCAGCCAAGACGGACACCTACTCTACGAGCAGTACTTC. This sequence encodes CASSQDGHLLYEQYF.

This clonotype was seen a handful of times. The chain employs TRBV7-9 and TRBJ1-1; D is possibly TRBD1 (5 bases). Trimming removed 10 bases from V and 2 bases from J, with 11 bases in between. The CDR3 spans 12 residues. Germline V gives CDR1 SEHNR, CDR2 FQNEAQ (reference sequence). The CDR3: CAISWGNTEAFF. CDR3 coding DNA: TGTGCCATTAGTTGGGGCAACACTGAAGCTTTCTTT.

In its sample, this clonotype was seen a few times. The chain uses TRBV20-1 and TRBJ2-7; D might be TRBD1 (7 bases). Germline assignment: CDR1 DFQATT and CDR2 SNEGSKA (reference sequence). CDR3 length: 16 amino acids. Trimming took off 1 base at V and 5 bases at J, with 21 bases between the two ends. The CDR3 region is CSARAFSLQGRNEQYF. The CDR3 region has the DNA TGCAGTGCTAGAGCGTTCAGTTTACAGGGGAGGAACGAGCAGTACTTC.

The DNA of the CDR3 is TGTGCCAGCAGTCCCCAGAGGCTGAGCGACGAGACCCAGTACTTC. Its translation: CASSPQRLSDETQYF. The chain couples TRBV6-1 to TRBJ2-5; no definite D call. Germline loops: CDR1 MNHNS, CDR2 SASEGT. This CDR3 is built from 15 residues. V was clipped by 5 bases and J by 5 bases, with 18 bases between them.

V is TRBV20-1 and J is TRBJ2-5; TRBD1 matches at 8 bases. Germline V gene sequence: CDR1 DFQATT, CDR2 SNEGSKA (reference sequence). This CDR3 is 12 amino acids long. V dropped 4 bases and J dropped 5; count of bases not matched to a gene: 3. Here the CDR3 reads CSANRQGETQYF. The DNA of the CDR3 is TGCAGTGCTAATCGACAGGGGGAGACCCAGTACTTC.

There are a few counts of this clonotype. The chain uses TRBV7-2 and TRBJ2-3; D is possibly TRBD1 (6 bases). CDR1 and CDR2 from the germline V gene are SGHTA and FQGNSA. V shed 5 bases and J shed 0 bases, with 15 bases lying between them. The CDR3 runs 16 residues. The CDR3 is CASSVGHKTSTDTQYF. The CDR3 DNA sequence: TGTGCCAGCAGCGTGGGACACAAAACTAGCACAGATACGCAGTATTTT.

This clonotype was observed many times. The J gene is TRBJ2-3, the V gene TRBV4-1, with 7 bases that match TRBD2. CDR3 length equals 19 residues. The germline V gene has CDR1 MGHRA and CDR2 YSYEKL. V shed 5 bases, J shed 4 bases, and the junction held 21 bases outside the gene matches. CDR3 DNA: TGCGCCAGCAGCGACGTCGGTTCCCTAAACGGGAGGATCCCAGATACGCAGTATTTT. This translates into CASSDVGSLNGRIPDTQYF.

The chain is built from TRBV2 and TRBJ2-7; D is perhaps TRBD2 (5 bases). Germline CDR1 SNHLY, CDR2 FYNNEI. V shed 2 bases and J shed 0 bases, with 14 bases lying between them. The length of the CDR3 is 16 residues. CDR3 coding DNA: TGTGCCAGCAGTGAAATGGCGGGCGTGAGCTCCTACGAGCAGTACTTC. Encoded protein: CASSEMAGVSSYEQYF.

The V gene is TRBV10-2, the J gene TRBJ2-5; the D gene is possibly TRBD1 (6 bases). The V and J ends lost 8 bases and 0 bases respectively, with 10 bases between them. The germline gives CDR1 WSHSY, CDR2 SAAADI. There are 13 residues in the CDR3. The CDR3 loop reads CASWDNYQETQYF. The CDR3 nucleotides are TGCGCCAGCTGGGACAACTACCAAGAGACCCAGTACTTC.

The chain recombines TRBV14 with TRBJ2-2; D uncertain. The V and J ends lost 2 bases and 7 bases respectively, with 14 bases between them. Germline CDR1 reads SGHDN; CDR2 reads FVKESK. The CDR3 is 15 residues long. The chain's CDR3 is CASSQQQSGFGELFF. CDR3 coding DNA: TGTGCCAGCAGCCAACAGCAGTCGGGTTTCGGGGAGCTGTTTTTT.

The chain uses TRBV15 and TRBJ2-1; 7 bases map to TRBD1. The germline CDR1 and CDR2 sequences are LNHNV and YYDKDF (reference sequence). The junction had 5 bases not matched to a gene; V was cut back by 1 base and J by 2 bases. The CDR3 loop spans 16 amino acids. This chain's CDR3 is CATSRGVQGAYNEQFF. The CDR3, as DNA: TGTGCCACCAGCAGAGGTGTCCAGGGGGCCTACAATGAGCAGTTCTTC.